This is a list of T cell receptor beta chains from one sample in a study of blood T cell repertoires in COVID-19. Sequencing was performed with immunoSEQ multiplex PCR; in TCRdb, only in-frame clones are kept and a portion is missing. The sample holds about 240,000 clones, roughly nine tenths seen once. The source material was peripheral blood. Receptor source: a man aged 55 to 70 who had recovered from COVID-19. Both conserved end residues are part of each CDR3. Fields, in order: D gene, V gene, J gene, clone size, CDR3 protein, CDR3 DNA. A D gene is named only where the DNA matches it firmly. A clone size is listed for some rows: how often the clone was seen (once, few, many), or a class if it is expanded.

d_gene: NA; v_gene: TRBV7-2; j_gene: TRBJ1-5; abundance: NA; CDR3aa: CASSLVVSNQPQHF; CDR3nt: TGTGCCAGCAGCTTAGTAGTCAGCAATCAGCCCCAGCATTTT
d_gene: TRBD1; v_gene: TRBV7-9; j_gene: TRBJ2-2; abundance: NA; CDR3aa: CASSPGQGGTGELFF; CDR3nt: TGTGCCAGCAGCCCTGGACAGGGAGGAACCGGGGAGCTGTTTTTT
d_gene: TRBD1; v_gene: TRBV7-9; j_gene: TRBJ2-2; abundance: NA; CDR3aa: CASSVGQGVTGELFF; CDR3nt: TGTGCCAGCAGCGTCGGACAGGGGGTCACCGGGGAGCTGTTTTTT
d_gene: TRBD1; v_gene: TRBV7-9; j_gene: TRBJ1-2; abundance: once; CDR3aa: CASSWTGLNGYTF; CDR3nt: TGTGCCAGCAGCTGGACAGGGTTGAATGGCTACACCTTC
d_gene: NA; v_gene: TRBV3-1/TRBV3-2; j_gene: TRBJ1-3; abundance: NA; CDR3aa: CASSQDLLSGNTIYF; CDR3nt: TGTGCCAGCAGCCAAGATCTACTCTCTGGAAACACCATATATTTT
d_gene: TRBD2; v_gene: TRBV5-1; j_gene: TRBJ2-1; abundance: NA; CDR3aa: CASSSTRGVTYNEQFF; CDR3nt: TGCGCCAGCAGCTCCACACGGGGGGTGACCTACAATGAGCAGTTCTTC
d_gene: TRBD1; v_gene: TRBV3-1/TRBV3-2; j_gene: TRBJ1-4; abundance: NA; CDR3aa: CASSQDVTGGEKLFF; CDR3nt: TGTGCCAGCAGCCAAGATGTCACAGGGGGGGAAAAACTGTTTTTT
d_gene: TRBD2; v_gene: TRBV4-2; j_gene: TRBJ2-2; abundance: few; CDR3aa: CASSRPSGGLDTGELFF; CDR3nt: TGTGCCAGCAGCCGACCAAGCGGGGGCCTGGACACCGGGGAGCTGTTTTTT
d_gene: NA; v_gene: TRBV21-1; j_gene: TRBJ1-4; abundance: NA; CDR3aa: CASYRDGQGKEKLFF; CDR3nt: TGTGCCAGCTACAGAGATGGACAGGGGAAGGAAAAACTGTTTTTT
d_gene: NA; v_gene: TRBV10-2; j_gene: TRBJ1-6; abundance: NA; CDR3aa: CASSEQGPSPLHF; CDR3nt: TGCGCCAGCAGTGAGCAGGGCCCTTCACCCCTCCACTTT